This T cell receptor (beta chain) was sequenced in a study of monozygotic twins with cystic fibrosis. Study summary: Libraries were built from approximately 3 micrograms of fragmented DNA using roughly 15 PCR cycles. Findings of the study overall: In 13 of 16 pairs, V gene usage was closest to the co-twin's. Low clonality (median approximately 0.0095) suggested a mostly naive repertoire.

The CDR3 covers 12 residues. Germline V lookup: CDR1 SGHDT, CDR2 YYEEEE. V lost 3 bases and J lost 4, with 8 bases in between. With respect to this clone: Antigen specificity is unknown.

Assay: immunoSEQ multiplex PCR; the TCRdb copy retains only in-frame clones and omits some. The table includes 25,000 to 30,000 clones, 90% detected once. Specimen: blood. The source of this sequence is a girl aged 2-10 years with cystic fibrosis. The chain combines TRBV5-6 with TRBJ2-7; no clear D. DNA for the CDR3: TGTGCCAGCAGCTCAACAGCGTACGAGCAGTACTTC. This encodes CASSSTAYEQYF.